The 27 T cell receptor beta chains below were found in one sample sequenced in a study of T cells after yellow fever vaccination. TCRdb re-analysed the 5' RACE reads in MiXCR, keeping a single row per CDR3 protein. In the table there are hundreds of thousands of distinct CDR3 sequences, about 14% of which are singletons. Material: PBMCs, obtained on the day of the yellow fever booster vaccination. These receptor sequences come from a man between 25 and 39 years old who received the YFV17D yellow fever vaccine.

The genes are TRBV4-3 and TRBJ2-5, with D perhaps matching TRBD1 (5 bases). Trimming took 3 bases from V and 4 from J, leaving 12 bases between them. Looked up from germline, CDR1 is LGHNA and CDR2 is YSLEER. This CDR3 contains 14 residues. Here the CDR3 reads CASSQAQGRETQYF. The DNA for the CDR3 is TGCGCCAGCAGCCAGGCCCAGGGTCGAGAGACCCAGTACTTC.

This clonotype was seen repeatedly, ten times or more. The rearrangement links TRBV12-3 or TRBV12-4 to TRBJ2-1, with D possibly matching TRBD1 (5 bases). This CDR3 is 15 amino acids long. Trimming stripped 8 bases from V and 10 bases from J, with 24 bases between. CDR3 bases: TGTGCCAGCGATCCCGGAACAGGTAGCTTCGGGGAGCAGTTCTTC. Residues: CASDPGTGSFGEQFF.

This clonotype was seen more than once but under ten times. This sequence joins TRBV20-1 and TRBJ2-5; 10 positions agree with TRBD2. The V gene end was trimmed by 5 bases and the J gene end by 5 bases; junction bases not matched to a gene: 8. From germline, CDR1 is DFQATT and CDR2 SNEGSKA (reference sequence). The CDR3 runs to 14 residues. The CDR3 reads CSAPLAGRRETQYF. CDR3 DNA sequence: TGCAGTGCTCCACTAGCGGGAAGGCGTGAGACCCAGTACTTC.

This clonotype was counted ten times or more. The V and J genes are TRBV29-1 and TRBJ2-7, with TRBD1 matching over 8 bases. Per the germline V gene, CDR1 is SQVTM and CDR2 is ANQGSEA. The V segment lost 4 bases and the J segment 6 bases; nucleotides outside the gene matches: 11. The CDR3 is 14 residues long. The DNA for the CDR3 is TGCAGCGTTGTCAGGGAGACAGGGGTCGGCGAGCAGTACTTC. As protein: CSVVRETGVGEQYF.

The CDR3 nucleotides read TGTGCCAGCAGCTTATCCCAGATGGGGCACAATGAGCAGTTCTTC. It encodes CASSLSQMGHNEQFF. The chain uses TRBV11-2 and TRBJ2-1, with a tentative D call TRBD1 (5 bases). Trimming stripped 2 bases from V and 5 bases from J, with 13 bases between. CDR1 is SGHAT and CDR2 is FQNNGV in the germline V gene. The CDR3 runs 15 residues.

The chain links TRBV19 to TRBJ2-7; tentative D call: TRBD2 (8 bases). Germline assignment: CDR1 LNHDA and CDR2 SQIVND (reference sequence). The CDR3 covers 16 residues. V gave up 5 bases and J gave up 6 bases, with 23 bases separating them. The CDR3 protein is CASSPAWGLGGLEQYF. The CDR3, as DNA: TGTGCCAGTAGTCCCGCCTGGGGACTAGGGGGCCTCGAGCAGTACTTC.

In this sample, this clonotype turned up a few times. As DNA, the CDR3 is TGTGCCAGCAGCTGGGGTTGGAATGAGCAGTTCTTC. It is translated as CASSWGWNEQFF. The genes are TRBV5-6 and TRBJ2-1; the D is unclear. The germline V gene encodes CDR1 SGHDT and CDR2 YYEEEE. Trimming removed 3 bases from V and 7 bases from J, with 8 bases in between. The CDR3 covers 12 residues.

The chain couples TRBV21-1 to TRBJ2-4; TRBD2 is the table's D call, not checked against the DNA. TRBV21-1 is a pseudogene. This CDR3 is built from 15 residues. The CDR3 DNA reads TGTGCCAGCAGTCTAAACGGGAGTACCAAAAACATTCAGTACTTC. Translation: CASSLNGSTKNIQYF.

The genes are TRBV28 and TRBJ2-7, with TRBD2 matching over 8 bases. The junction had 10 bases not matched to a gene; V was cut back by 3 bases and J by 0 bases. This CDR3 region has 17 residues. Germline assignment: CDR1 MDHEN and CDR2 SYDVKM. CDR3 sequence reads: CASSFPQTSADSYEQYF. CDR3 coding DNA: TGTGCCAGCAGTTTCCCCCAGACTAGCGCAGACTCCTACGAGCAGTACTTC.

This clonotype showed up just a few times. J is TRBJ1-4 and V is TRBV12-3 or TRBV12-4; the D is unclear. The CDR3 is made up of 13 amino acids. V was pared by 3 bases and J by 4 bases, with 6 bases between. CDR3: CASSLGINEKLFF. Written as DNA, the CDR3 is TGTGCCAGCAGTTTGGGGATTAATGAAAAACTGTTTTTT.

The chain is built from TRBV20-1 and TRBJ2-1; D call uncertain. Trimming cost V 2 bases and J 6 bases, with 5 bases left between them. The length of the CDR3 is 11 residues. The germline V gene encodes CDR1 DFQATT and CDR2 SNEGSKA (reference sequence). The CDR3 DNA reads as TGCAGTGCTAGAATGGGCAATGAGCAGTTCTTC. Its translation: CSARMGNEQFF.

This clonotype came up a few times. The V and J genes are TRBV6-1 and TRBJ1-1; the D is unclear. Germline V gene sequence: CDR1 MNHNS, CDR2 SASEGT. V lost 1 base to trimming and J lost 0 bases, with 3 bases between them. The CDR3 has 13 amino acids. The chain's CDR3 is CASSEVVNTEAFF. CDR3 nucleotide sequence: TGTGCCAGCAGTGAAGTAGTGAACACTGAAGCTTTCTTT.

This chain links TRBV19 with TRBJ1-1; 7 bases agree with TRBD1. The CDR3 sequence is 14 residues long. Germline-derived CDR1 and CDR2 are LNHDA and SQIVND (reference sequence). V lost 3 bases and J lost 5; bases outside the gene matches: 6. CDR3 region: CASSISTGFTEAFF. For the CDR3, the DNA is TGTGCCAGTAGTATTTCGACAGGGTTTACTGAAGCTTTCTTT.

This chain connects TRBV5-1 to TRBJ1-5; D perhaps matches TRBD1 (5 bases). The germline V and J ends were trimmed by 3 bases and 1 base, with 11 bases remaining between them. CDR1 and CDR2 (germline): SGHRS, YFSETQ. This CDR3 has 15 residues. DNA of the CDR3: TGCGCCAGCAGCTCGGGGGAGAGCAGCAATCAGCCCCAGCATTTT. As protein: CASSSGESSNQPQHF.

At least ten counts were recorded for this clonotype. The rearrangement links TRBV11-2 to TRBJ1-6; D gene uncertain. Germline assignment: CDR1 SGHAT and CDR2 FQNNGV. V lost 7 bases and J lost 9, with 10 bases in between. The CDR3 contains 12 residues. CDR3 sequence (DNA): TGTGCCAGCACAAATGCAGGTTCACCCCTCCACTTT. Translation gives CASTNAGSPLHF. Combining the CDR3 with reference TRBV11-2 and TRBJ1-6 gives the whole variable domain EAGVAQSPRYKIIEKRQSVAFWCNPISGHATLYWYQQILGQGPKLLIQFQNNGVVDDSQLPKDRFSAERLKGVDSTLKIQPAKLEDSAVYLCASTNAGSPLHFGNGTRLTVT.

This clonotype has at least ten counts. In DNA, the CDR3 is TGTGCCAGCAGCCCGCACCCGAGGGTCGGCTACACCTTC. It is translated as CASSPHPRVGYTF. V and J are TRBV7-9 and TRBJ1-2; D is undetermined. The germline V and J ends were trimmed by 5 bases and 8 bases, with 15 bases remaining between them. Germline assignment: CDR1 SEHNR and CDR2 FQNEAQ (reference sequence). The CDR3 contains 13 residues.

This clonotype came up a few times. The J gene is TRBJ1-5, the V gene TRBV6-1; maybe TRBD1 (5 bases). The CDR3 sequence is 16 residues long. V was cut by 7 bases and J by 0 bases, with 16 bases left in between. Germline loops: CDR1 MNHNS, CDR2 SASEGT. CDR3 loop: CASKLIRQPSNQPQHF. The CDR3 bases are TGTGCCAGCAAGCTTATAAGACAGCCTAGCAATCAGCCCCAGCATTTT.

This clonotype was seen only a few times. This CDR3 is CASSRISSYNEQFF. The CDR3 bases are TGTGCCAGCAGCCGAATAAGCTCCTACAATGAGCAGTTCTTC. This chain links TRBV14 with TRBJ2-1; D not certain. In germline, CDR1 is SGHDN, CDR2 FVKESK. The CDR3 length is 14 residues. V was shortened by 4 bases and J by 0 bases, with 7 bases between the two germline ends. The complete variable domain, with remaining parts taken from reference TRBV14 and TRBJ2-1, reads EAGVTQFPSHSVIEKGQTVTLRCDPISGHDNLYWYRRVMGKEIKFLLHFVKESKQDESGMPNNRFLAERTGGTYSTLKVQPAELEDSGVYFCASSRISSYNEQFFGPGTRLTVL.

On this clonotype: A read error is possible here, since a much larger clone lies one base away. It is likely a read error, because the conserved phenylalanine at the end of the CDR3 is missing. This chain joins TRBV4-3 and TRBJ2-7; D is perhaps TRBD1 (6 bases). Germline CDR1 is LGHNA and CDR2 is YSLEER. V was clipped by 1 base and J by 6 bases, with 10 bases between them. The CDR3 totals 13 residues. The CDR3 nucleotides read TGCGCCAGCAGCCAAGTGACAGGCGTCGAGCAGTACTTA. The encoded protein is CASSQVTGVEQYL.

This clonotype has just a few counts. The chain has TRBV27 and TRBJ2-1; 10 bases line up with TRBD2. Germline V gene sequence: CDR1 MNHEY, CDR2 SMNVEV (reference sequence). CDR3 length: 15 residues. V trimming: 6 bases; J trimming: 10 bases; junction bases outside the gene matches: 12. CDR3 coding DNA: TGTGCCAGCAGATGGTTGCTAGCGGGAGCTATGGAGCAGTTCTTC. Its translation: CASRWLLAGAMEQFF.

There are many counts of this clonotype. The CDR3 sequence is CASSLGRDPAKDEQFF. As DNA, the CDR3 is TGCGCCAGCAGCTTGGGTAGGGACCCCGCCAAGGATGAGCAGTTCTTC. The chain recombines TRBV5-1 with TRBJ2-1; either TRBD1 or TRBD2 may supply D (5 bases each). Germline assignment: CDR1 SGHRS and CDR2 YFSETQ. Trimming removed 0 bases at V and 8 bases at J, with 18 bases between. There are 16 residues in the CDR3.

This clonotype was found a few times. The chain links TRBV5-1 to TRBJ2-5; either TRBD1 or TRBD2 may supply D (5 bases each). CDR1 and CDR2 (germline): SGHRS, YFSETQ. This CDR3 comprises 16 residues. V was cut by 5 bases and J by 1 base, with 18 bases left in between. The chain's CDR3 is CASRPRAGGFQETQYF. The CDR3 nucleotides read TGCGCCAGCAGGCCACGGGCTGGGGGATTCCAAGAGACCCAGTACTTC.

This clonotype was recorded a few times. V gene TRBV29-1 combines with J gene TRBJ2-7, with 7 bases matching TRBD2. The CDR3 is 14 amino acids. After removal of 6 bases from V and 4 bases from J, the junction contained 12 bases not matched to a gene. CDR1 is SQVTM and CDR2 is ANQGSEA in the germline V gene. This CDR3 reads CSVLSGLADYEQYF. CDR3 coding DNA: TGCAGCGTCCTCAGTGGGCTAGCGGATTACGAGCAGTACTTC.

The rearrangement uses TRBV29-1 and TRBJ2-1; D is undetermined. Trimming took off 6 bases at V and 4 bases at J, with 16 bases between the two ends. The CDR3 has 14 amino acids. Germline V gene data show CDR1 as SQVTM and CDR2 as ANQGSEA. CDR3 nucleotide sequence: TGCAGCGTGGCTTTATCACCCATTTACAATGAGCAGTTCTTC. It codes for CSVALSPIYNEQFF.

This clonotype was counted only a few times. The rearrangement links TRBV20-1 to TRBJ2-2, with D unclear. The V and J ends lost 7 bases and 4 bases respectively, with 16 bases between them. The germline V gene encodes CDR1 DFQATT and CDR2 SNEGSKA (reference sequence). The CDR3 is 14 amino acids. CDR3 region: CSVGRGLGTGELFF. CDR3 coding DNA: TGCAGTGTTGGGCGCGGCTTGGGCACCGGGGAGCTGTTTTTT.

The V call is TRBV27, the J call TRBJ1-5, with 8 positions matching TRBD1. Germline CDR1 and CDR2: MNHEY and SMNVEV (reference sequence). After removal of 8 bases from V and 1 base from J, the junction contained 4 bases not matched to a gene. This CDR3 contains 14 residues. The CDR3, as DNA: TGTGCCAGCCAACAGGGGGGAAGCAATCAGCCCCAGCATTTT. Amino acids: CASQQGGSNQPQHF.

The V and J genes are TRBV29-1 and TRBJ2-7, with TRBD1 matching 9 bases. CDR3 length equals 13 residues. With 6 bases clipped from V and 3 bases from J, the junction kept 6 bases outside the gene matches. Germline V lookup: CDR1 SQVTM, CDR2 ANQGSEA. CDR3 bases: TGCAGCGTGGGACCGACAGGGGGCTACGAGCAGTACTTC. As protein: CSVGPTGGYEQYF.